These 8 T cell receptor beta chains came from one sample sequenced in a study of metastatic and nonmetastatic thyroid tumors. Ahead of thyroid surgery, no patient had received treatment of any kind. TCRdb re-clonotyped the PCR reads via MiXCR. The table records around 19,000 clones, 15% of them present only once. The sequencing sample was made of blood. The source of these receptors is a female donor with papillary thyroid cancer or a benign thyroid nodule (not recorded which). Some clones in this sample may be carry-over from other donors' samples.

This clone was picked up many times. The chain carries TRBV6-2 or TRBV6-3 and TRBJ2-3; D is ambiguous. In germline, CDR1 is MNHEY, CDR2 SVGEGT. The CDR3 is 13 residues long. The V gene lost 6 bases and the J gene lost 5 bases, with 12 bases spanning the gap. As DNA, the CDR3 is TGTGCCAGCAGCCCCCCTGGGATAGATACGCAGTATTTT. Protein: CASSPPGIDTQYF.

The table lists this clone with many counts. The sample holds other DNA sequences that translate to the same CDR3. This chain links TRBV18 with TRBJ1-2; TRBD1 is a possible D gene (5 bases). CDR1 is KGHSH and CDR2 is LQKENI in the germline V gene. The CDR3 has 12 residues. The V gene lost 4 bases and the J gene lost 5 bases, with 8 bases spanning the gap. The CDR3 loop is CASSRQGYGYTF. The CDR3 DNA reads TGTGCCAGCTCACGGCAGGGTTATGGCTACACCTTC.

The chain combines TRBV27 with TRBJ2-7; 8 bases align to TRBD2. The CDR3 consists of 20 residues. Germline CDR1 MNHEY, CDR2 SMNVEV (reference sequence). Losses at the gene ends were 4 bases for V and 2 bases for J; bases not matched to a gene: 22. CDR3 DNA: TGTGCCAGCAGTTCCGGATCGGGCGGGAGGACGGGTGGACTTCCCTACGAGCAGTACTTC. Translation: CASSSGSGGRTGGLPYEQYF.

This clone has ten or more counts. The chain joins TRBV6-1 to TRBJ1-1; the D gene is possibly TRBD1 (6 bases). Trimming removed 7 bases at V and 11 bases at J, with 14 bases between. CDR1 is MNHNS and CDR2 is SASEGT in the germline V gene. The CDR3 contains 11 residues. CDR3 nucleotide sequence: TGTGCCAGCAACGGGGACACGATTGCTTTCTTT. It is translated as CASNGDTIAFF.

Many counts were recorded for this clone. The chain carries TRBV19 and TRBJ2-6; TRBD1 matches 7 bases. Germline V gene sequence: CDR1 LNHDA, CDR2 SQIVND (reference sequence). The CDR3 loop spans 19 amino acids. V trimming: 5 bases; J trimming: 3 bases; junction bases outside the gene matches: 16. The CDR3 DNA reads TGTGCCAGTAGTCCGCAATTAACAGGGGTCCTTAATGGGGCCAACGTCCTGACTTTC. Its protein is CASSPQLTGVLNGANVLTF. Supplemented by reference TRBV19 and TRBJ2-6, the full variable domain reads DGGITQSPKYLFRKEGQNVTLSCEQNLNHDAMYWYRQDPGQGLRLIYYSQIVNDFQKGDIAEGYSVSREKKESFPLTVTSAQKNPTAFYLCASSPQLTGVLNGANVLTFGAGSRLTVL.

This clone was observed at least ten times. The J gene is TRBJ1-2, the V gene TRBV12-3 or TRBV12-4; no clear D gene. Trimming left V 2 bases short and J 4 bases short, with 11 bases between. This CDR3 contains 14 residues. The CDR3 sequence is CASSLRVDLYGYTF. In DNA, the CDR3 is TGTGCCAGCAGTTTACGGGTAGATCTCTATGGCTACACCTTC.

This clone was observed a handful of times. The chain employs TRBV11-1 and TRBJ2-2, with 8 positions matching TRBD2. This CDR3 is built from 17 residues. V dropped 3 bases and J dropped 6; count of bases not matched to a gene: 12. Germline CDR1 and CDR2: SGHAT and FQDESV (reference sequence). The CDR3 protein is CASSFKRLAGVAGELFF. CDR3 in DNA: TGTGCCAGCAGCTTTAAACGGCTAGCGGGCGTAGCCGGGGAGCTGTTTTTT.

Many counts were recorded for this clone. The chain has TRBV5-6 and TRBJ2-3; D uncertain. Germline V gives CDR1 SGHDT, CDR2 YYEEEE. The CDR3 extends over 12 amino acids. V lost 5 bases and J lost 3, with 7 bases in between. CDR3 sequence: CASRTGTDTQYF. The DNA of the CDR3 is TGTGCCAGCAGGACCGGGACAGATACGCAGTATTTT. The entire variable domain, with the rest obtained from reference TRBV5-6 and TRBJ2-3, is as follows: DAGVTQSPTHLIKTRGQQVTLRCSPKSGHDTVSWYQQALGQGPQFIFQYYEEEERQRGNFPDRFSGHQFPNYSSELNVNALLLGDSALYLCASRTGTDTQYFGPGTRLTVL.